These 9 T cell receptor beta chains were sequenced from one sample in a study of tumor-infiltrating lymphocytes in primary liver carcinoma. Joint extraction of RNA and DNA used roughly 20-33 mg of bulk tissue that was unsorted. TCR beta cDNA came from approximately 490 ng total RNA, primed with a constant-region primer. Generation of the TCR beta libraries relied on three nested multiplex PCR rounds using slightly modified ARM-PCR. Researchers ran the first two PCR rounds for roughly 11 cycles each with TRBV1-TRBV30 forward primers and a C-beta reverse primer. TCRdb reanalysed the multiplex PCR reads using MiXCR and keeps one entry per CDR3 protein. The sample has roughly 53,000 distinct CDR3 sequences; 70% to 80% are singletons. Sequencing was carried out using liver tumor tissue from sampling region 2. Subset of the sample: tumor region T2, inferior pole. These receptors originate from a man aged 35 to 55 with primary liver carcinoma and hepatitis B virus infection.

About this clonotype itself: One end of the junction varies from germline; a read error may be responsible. CDR3 DNA sequence: TGTGCCAGCAGCTTAGTGGCGCTAGCGGGAGATGTCATCGAGGAGCTGTTATTT. It encodes CASSLVALAGDVIEELLF. V gene TRBV11-2 combines with J gene TRBJ2-2; 10 bases line up with TRBD2. CDR1 and CDR2 from the germline V gene are SGHAT and FQNNGV. This CDR3 has 18 amino acids.

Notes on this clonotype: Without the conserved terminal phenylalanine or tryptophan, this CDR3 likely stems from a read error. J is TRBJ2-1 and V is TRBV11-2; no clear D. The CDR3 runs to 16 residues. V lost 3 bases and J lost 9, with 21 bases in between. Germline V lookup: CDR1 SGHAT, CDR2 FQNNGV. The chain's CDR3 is CASSLDIRLAMGEQFL. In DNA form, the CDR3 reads TGTGCCAGCAGCTTGGATATCAGATTAGCCATGGGTGAGCAGTTCTTA.

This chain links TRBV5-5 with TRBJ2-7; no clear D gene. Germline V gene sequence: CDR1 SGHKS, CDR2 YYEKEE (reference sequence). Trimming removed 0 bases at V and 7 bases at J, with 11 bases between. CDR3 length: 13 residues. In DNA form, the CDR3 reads TGTGCCAGCAGCTTGGATATCCAGTGGGAGCAGTACTTC. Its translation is CASSLDIQWEQYF.

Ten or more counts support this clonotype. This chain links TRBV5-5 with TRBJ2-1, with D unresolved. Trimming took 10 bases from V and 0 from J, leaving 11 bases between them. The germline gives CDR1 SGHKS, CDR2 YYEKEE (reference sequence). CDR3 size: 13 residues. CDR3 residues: CASQRSSYNEQFF. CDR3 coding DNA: TGTGCCTCCCAGAGGAGCTCCTACAATGAGCAGTTCTTC.

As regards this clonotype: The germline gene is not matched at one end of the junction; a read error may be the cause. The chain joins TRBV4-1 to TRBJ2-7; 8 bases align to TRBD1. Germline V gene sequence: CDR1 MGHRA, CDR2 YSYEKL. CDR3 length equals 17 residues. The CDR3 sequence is CASSPKSLGQGFYEQYF. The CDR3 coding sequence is TGCGCCAGCAGTCCCAAGAGTCTAGGACAGGGTTTCTACGAACAGTACTTC.

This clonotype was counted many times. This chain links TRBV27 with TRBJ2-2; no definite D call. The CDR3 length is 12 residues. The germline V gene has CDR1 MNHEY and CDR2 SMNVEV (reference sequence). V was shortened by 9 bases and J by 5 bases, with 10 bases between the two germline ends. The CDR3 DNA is TGTGCCAGTTCGACGAGGACCGGGGAGCTGTTTTTT. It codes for CASSTRTGELFF.

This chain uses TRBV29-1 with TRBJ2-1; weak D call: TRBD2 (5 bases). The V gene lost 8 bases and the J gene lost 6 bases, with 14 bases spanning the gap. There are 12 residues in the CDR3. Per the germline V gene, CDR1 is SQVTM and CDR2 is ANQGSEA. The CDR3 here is CSWELSSNEQFF. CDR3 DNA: TGCAGCTGGGAGCTGAGTAGCAATGAGCAGTTCTTC.

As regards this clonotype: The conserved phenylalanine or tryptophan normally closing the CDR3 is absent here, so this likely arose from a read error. Written as DNA, the CDR3 is TGTGTCAGCAGTTACCGAGTAGAGTATAGCAATCAGCCCCAGTATCTT. It specifies CVSSYRVEYSNQPQYL. The chain combines TRBV6-6 with TRBJ1-5; the D is unclear. The J call may be wrong; the DNA end is better matched by TRBJ2-3. This CDR3 region has 16 residues. The germline CDR1 and CDR2 sequences are MNHNY and SVGAGI (reference sequence).

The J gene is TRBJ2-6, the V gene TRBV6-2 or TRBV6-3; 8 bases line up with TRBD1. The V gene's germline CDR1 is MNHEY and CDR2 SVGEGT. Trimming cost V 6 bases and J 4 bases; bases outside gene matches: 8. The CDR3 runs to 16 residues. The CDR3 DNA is TGTGCCAGCAGCCCCGGACAGGGTACCGGGGCCAACGTCCTGACTTTC. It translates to CASSPGQGTGANVLTF.